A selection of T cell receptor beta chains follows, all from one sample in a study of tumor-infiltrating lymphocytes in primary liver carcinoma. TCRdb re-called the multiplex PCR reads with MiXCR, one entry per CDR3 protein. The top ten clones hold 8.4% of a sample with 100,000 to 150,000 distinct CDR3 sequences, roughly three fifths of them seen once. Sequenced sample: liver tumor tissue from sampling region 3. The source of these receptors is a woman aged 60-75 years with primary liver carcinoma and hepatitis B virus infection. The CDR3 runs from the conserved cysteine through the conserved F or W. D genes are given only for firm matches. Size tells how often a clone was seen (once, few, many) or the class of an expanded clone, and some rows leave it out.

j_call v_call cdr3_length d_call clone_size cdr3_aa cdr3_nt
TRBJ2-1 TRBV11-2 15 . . CASSLSSPSTREQFF TGTGCCAGCAGCTTATCATCACCGTCCACGAGGGAGCAGTTCTTC
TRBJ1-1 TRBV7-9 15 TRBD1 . CASSPLGQTNTEAFF TGTGCCAGCAGCCCGTTGGGACAGACGAACACTGAAGCTTTCTTT
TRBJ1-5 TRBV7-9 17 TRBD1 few CASSLTGASISDQPQHF TGTGCCAGCAGCTTAACAGGGGCTTCAATTTCCGATCAGCCCCAGCATTTT
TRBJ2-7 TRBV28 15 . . CASRLAGQGTYEQYF TGTGCCAGCAGACTAGCGGGACAGGGCACCTACGAGCAGTACTTC
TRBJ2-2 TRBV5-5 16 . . CASSLLGGSNTGDLFF TGTGCCAGCAGCTTGTTGGGGGGCTCCAACACCGGGGACCTGTTTTTT
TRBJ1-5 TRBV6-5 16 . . CAGRSSRQSSDQPPHF TGTGCCGGCCGCTCCTCCCGACAGTCTAGCGATCAGCCCCCGCATTTT
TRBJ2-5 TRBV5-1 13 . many CASSLEGRETQYF TGCGCCAGCAGCTTGGAAGGGAGGGAGACCCAGTACTTC
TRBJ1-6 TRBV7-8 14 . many CASSFTRGDSPLHF TGTGCCAGCAGCTTTACTAGGGGGGATTCACCCCTCCACTTT
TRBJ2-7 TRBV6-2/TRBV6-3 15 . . CASSDPLLRSYAQYF TGTGCCAGCAGTGACCCTTTATTGCGATCGTACGCACAGTACTTC
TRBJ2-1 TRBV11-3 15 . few CASSPLSSVISEQFF TGTGCCAGCAGCCCCCTGTCTAGCGTCATTTCTGAGCAGTTCTTC
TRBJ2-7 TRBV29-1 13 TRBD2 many CSVWTSGAYEQYF TGCAGCGTTTGGACTAGCGGCGCCTACGAGCAGTACTTC
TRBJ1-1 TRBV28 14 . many CASSLSGDPTEAFF TGTGCCAGCAGTTTAAGCGGGGACCCCACTGAAGCTTTCTTT
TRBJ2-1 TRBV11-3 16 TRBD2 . CVSSATSGGQYNEQLF TGTGTCAGCAGCGCGACTAGCGGAGGCCAATACAATGAGCAACTCTTC
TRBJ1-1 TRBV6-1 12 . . CANDRGGAEAFF TGTGCCAATGATAGGGGCGGGGCTGAAGCTTTCTTT
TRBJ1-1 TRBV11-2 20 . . CASSPHQRGHLRFWGYEAFF TGTGCCAGCAGCCCACATCAGCGCGGACACCTTCGTTTTTGGGGCTATGAAGCCTTCTTT
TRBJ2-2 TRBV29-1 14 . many CSVGGTDNTGELFF TGCAGCGTTGGGGGGACTGATAACACCGGGGAGCTGTTTTTT
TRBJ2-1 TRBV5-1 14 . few CASSFTLGYDEQFF TGCGCCAGCAGCTTTACCCTAGGCTACGATGAGCAGTTCTTC
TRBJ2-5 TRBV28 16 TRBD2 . CAGSSPGLVVSETQYF TGTGCCGGCAGTTCCCCGGGACTAGTCGTATCAGAGACCCAGTACTTC
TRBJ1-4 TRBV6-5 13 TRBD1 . CATREGAHEKLFF TGTGCCACTCGAGAGGGGGCCCATGAAAAACTGTTTTTT
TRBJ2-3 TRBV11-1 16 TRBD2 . CASSIGLAASTVTQYF TGTGCCAGCAGCATCGGACTAGCGGCTAGCACAGTTACGCAGTATTTT
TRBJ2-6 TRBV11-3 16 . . CASNFGGSAGANVLAF TGTGCCAGCAACTTCGGTGGGTCGGCTGGGGCCAACGTCCTGGCTTTC
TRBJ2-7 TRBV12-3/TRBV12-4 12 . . CACSLRTYEQHF TGTGCCTGCAGTCTCAGAACCTACGAGCAGCACTTC
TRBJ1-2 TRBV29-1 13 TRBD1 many CSGGQGEMYGYTF TGCAGCGGAGGACAGGGGGAGATGTATGGCTACACCTTC
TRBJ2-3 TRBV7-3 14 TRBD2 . CDSSLGAGVDTQYF TGTGACAGCAGCTTAGGAGCGGGAGTGGATACGCAGTATTTT
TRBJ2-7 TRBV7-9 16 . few CASSQYGQKTSYEQYF TGTGCCAGCAGCCAATACGGACAGAAAACTTCCTACGAGCAGTACTTC
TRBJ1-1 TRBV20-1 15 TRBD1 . CSAIRGQGASGEAFF TGCAGTGCTATCCGGGGACAGGGGGCGAGTGGTGAAGCTTTCTTT
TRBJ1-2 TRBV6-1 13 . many CASSEVGRRGYTF TGTGCCAGCAGTGAAGTAGGGCGGAGAGGCTACACCTTC
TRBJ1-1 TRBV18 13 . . CASSPGLNTEAFF TGTGCCAGCTCACCAGGACTAAACACTGAAGCTTTCTTT
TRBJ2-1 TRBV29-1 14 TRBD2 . CTVVSSGSHNEQFF TGCACCGTTGTTTCTAGCGGGAGCCACAATGAGCAATTCTTC
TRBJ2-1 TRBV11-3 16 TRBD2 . CASNLGIAGTHNEQFF TGTGCCAGCAACTTAGGTATAGCGGGCACCCACAATGAGCAGTTCTTC
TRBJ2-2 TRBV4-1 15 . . CASSRTGPRTGDLFF TGCGCCAGCAGCCGGACTGGGCCACGGACCGGGGACCTGTTTTTT
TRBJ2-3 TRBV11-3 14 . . CASSHRTCTDIQYF TGTGCCAGCAGCCATCGGACATGCACAGATATACAGTATTTT
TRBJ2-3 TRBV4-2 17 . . CASSQDRRGTVVDMQYF TGTGCCAGCAGCCAAGATCGAAGGGGGACGGTGGTGGATATGCAGTATTTT
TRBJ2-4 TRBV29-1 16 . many CSVEMGLGRAKNIQYF TGCAGCGTTGAAATGGGGTTGGGGCGGGCCAAAAACATTCAGTACTTC
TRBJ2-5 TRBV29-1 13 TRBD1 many CSTGQGLGETQYF TGCAGCACCGGACAGGGTTTAGGGGAGACCCAGTACTTC
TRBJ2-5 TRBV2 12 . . CASSAQQETQYF TGTGCCAGCAGTGCACAGCAAGAGACCCAGTACTTC